Listed here are 29 T cell receptor beta chains from one sample, sequenced in a study of CD8+CD57+ T cells in acquired aplastic anemia. The authors sequenced patients whose flow cytometry had shown CD8+CD57+ cell expansion. TCR beta VDJ and CDR3 were profiled, and genomic DNA was the template. TCRdb processed the reads anew with MiXCR; each CDR3 protein has one entry. This sample carries hundreds of thousands of distinct CDR3 sequences, approximately 32% of them seen once, and the ten largest clones take around 0.82%. Sequencing used sorted CD4+, CD8+, or CD8+CD57+ T cells (not recorded which) from PBMCs. The receptors stem from a human donor with aplastic anemia.

The rearrangement joins TRBV2 to TRBJ2-3; 9 bases agree with TRBD2. CDR3 length equals 14 residues. The junction had 9 bases not matched to a gene; V was cut back by 8 bases and J by 6 bases. Germline V gene sequence: CDR1 SNHLY, CDR2 FYNNEI. The CDR3 region has the DNA TGTGCCAGCTCGTATAGCGGGGGAGATGATACGCAGTATTTT. Translation gives CASSYSGGDDTQYF.

The count of this clonotype is one. This chain uses TRBV11-2 with TRBJ2-7; tentative D call: TRBD1 (6 bases). The V end lost 2 bases, the J end lost 0 bases, and 14 bases lay between the germline ends. Germline loops: CDR1 SGHAT, CDR2 FQNNGV. This CDR3 region has 16 residues. Here the CDR3 reads CASSLIAGALSYEQYF. In DNA form, the CDR3 reads TGTGCCAGCAGCTTAATAGCAGGGGCGCTCTCCTACGAGCAGTACTTC.

This clonotype appeared a few times. The gene calls are TRBV2 and TRBJ2-3; D might be TRBD2 (6 bases). Trimming left V 6 bases short and J 1 base short, with 14 bases between. Germline V gives CDR1 SNHLY, CDR2 FYNNEI. CDR3 length equals 15 residues. The CDR3 coding sequence is TGTGCCAGCAGCTTAACCGGGACTGGCACAGATACGCAGTATTTT. Protein product: CASSLTGTGTDTQYF.

The chain links TRBV6-5 to TRBJ1-6; 10 bases agree with TRBD1. The CDR3 extends over 16 amino acids. J lost 11 bases, V lost 4 bases, and 11 bases had no gene match. From germline, CDR1 is MNHEY and CDR2 SVGAGI. CDR3 sequence (DNA): TGTGCCAGCAGTTTGGGGACAGGGGCCAATTCAGCACCCCTCCACTTT. This encodes CASSLGTGANSAPLHF.

The rearrangement joins TRBV10-3 to TRBJ1-5, with D possibly TRBD1 on 5 matching bases. The V and J ends lost 2 bases and 6 bases respectively, with 8 bases between them. The CDR3 totals 13 residues. The germline gives CDR1 ENHRY, CDR2 SYGVKD. The CDR3 bases are TGTGCCATCAGTGAGGGGGCTAGTCAGCCCCAGCATTTT. It specifies CAISEGASQPQHF.

The chain links TRBV25-1 to TRBJ2-5; TRBD1 agrees at 7 bases. V shed 6 bases and J 7 bases; nucleotides not matched to a gene: 14. The CDR3 has 15 residues. Germline loops: CDR1 MGHDK, CDR2 SYGVNS. CDR3 protein: CASRATSGQVGTQYF. For the CDR3, the DNA is TGTGCCAGCAGAGCAACCTCCGGACAGGTGGGGACCCAGTACTTC.

This rearrangement joins TRBV6-4 to TRBJ1-2; D uncertain. The germline CDR1 and CDR2 sequences are MRHNA and SNTAGT. Between the trimmed V and J ends, which lost 5 bases and 3 bases, there was a span of 19 bases. CDR3 length: 16 residues. The CDR3 DNA reads TGTGCCAGCAGTTCTCGGGCGAAAGGGCTCGACTATGGCTACACCTTC. Protein: CASSSRAKGLDYGYTF.

This clonotype was detected many times. J is TRBJ1-5 and V is TRBV7-2; no clear D gene. In germline, CDR1 is SGHTA, CDR2 FQGNSA. V was shortened by 1 base and J by 5 bases, with 15 bases between the two germline ends. The CDR3 covers 16 residues. The CDR3 nucleotides are TGTGCCAGCAGCTTAGTCGGGGTCCCTTGGGATCAGCCCCAGCATTTT. Its translation is CASSLVGVPWDQPQHF.

This clonotype was counted at least ten times. The chain employs TRBV7-9 and TRBJ2-7; D ambiguous. CDR1 is SEHNR and CDR2 is FQNEAQ in the germline V gene (reference sequence). The CDR3 consists of 13 residues. V was clipped by 6 bases and J by 3 bases, with 12 bases between them. CDR3 sequence (DNA): TGTGCCAGCAGTTTGTTATCCGGCTACGAGCAGTACTTC. It specifies CASSLLSGYEQYF. Full variable domain (outside the CDR3, taken from reference TRBV7-9 and TRBJ2-7): DTGVSQNPRHKITKRGQNVTFRCDPISEHNRLYWYRQTLGQGPEFLTYFQNEAQLEKSRLLSDRFSAERPKGSFSTLEIQRTEQGDSAMYLCASSLLSGYEQYFGPGTRLTVT.

The rearrangement links TRBV7-2 to TRBJ2-7; D is perhaps TRBD1 (6 bases). Germline CDR1 SGHTA, CDR2 FQGNSA. The length of the CDR3 is 13 residues. V was cut by 5 bases and J by 4 bases, with 12 bases left in between. The CDR3 sequence is CASSTRQDYEQYF. As DNA, the CDR3 is TGTGCCAGCAGCACCCGACAGGATTACGAGCAGTACTTC.

The chain links TRBV20-1 to TRBJ1-5; D is ambiguous. Deletions cut 1 base from V and 4 bases from J, with 14 bases between. This CDR3 is built from 15 residues. Per germline, CDR1 DFQATT and CDR2 SNEGSKA (reference sequence). The CDR3 protein is CSARGDRLWNQPQHF. The CDR3 DNA sequence: TGCAGTGCTAGAGGTGACCGGCTTTGGAATCAGCCCCAGCATTTT.

This chain connects TRBV10-1 to TRBJ1-5; 9 bases are a match to TRBD1. The CDR3 length is 14 residues. V gave up 3 bases and J gave up 6 bases; unmatched junction bases: 3. The germline V gene has CDR1 WNHNN and CDR2 SYGVQD (reference sequence). CDR3: CASSEGTGSQPQHF. Here the CDR3 DNA reads TGCGCCAGCAGTGAAGGGACAGGGAGTCAGCCCCAGCATTTT.

This clonotype was observed a handful of times. The chain has TRBV4-1 and TRBJ2-7; 7 bases map to TRBD1. The ends lost 3 bases at V and 1 base at J; junction bases unmatched: 6. From germline, CDR1 is MGHRA and CDR2 YSYEKL. This CDR3 is 15 amino acids long. In DNA form, the CDR3 reads TGCGCCAGCAGCCAGGATCCGGGACAGTCCTACGAGCAGTACTTC. Protein: CASSQDPGQSYEQYF.

The chain links TRBV15 to TRBJ2-5, with D unclear. The germline V gene encodes CDR1 LNHNV and CDR2 YYDKDF (reference sequence). Deletions cut 3 bases from V and 3 bases from J, with 5 bases between. The CDR3 runs 12 residues. The CDR3 DNA is TGTGCCACCAGCAGCTTAGAAGAGACCCAGTACTTC. Protein: CATSSLEETQYF.

The chain couples TRBV2 to TRBJ2-5; TRBD1 might be the D (6 bases). Deletions cut 6 bases from V and 7 bases from J, with 15 bases between. Germline V gene data show CDR1 as SNHLY and CDR2 as FYNNEI. CDR3 length: 13 residues. CDR3 coding DNA: TGTGCCAGCAGCCAGGGGACCTTTTGGACCCAGTACTTC. Amino acids: CASSQGTFWTQYF.

This clonotype has more than one count but fewer than ten. Likely a read error: the CDR3 ends without its conserved phenylalanine or tryptophan. The DNA is left out, because the CDR3 cannot be placed on it with certainty; the CDR3 is given as TCRdb lists it. V is TRBV2 and J is TRBJ1-1. CDR1 SNHLY and CDR2 FYNNEI come from the germline V gene. The CDR3 has 9 amino acids, counting both end residues. The CDR3: CASSEAQVS.

This rearrangement joins TRBV20-1 to TRBJ1-1, with D tentatively TRBD1 (6 bases). Looked up from germline, CDR1 is DFQATT and CDR2 is SNEGSKA (reference sequence). The V end lost 7 bases, the J end lost 3 bases, and 12 bases lay between the germline ends. The CDR3 is 12 residues long. The CDR3 bases are TGCAGTGGCCCAGGGGTAGACACTGAAGCTTTCTTT. This encodes CSGPGVDTEAFF.

In its sample, this clonotype was seen many times. V gene TRBV20-1 combines with J gene TRBJ1-2; the match to TRBD1 covers 7 bases. The CDR3 has 13 amino acids. CDR1 DFQATT and CDR2 SNEGSKA come from the germline V gene (reference sequence). Unmatched junction bases numbered 5, after V lost 7 bases and J lost 0 bases. The CDR3 DNA follows: TGCAGTGTGGGACAGCTAGCTAACTATGGCTACACCTTC. Protein sequence: CSVGQLANYGYTF.

About this clonotype: One end of the junction does not line up with germline, which may come from a read error. The chain has TRBV4-2 and TRBJ1-3, with D uncertain. The CDR3 has 14 amino acids. Germline CDR1 is LGHNA and CDR2 is YNFKEQ. CDR3 DNA: TGTGCCAGCAGCCAAGTCGTTTCGGGAAACACCACATATTTT. It translates to CASSQVVSGNTTYF.

This clonotype showed up many times. V is TRBV13 and J is TRBJ2-7; D remains unclear. V lost 0 bases and J lost 2, with 11 bases in between. The CDR3 has 15 residues. Germline CDR1 and CDR2: PRHDT and FYEKMQ (reference sequence). The CDR3 loop is CASSLGRDHTYEQYF. The CDR3 bases are TGTGCCAGCAGCTTAGGCCGAGACCATACCTACGAGCAGTACTTC.

The chain joins TRBV7-2 to TRBJ1-1, with D possibly matching TRBD1 (6 bases). The CDR3 length is 15 residues. Trimming shortened V by 1 base and J by 6 bases, and 15 bases separated the two germline ends. In germline, CDR1 is SGHTA, CDR2 FQGNSA. The CDR3 DNA is TGTGCCAGCAGCTTAGTAGGACAGCTGGGGGCTGAAGCTTTCTTT. Protein: CASSLVGQLGAEAFF.

This clonotype was seen at least ten times. The J gene is TRBJ1-5, the V gene TRBV12-3 or TRBV12-4; D is unclear. The CDR3 spans 14 residues. The V and J ends lost 6 bases and 5 bases respectively, with 14 bases between them. CDR3 residues: CASSPSGQDQPQHF. The CDR3 DNA sequence: TGTGCCAGCAGCCCTTCGGGTCAGGATCAGCCCCAGCATTTT.

This rearrangement joins TRBV11-2 to TRBJ1-2; the D gene is possibly TRBD1 (6 bases). Per germline, CDR1 SGHAT and CDR2 FQNNGV. This CDR3 is 16 amino acids long. Trimming took 3 bases from V and 7 from J, leaving 21 bases between them. Written as DNA, the CDR3 is TGTGCCAGCAGCTTCGGGGGGCGCTTAATTTCCAGTGGCTACACCTTC. The encoded protein is CASSFGGRLISSGYTF.

The CDR3 loop is CASSITGLGGQVMFF. The CDR3 DNA follows: TGTGCCAGTAGTATTACGGGGCTGGGCGGGCAAGTGATGTTCTTC. This chain connects TRBV19 to TRBJ2-1; the D call may be TRBD1 or TRBD2 (5 bases each). V was pared by 3 bases and J by 15 bases, with 24 bases between. This CDR3 contains 15 residues. CDR1 is LNHDA and CDR2 is SQIVND in the germline V gene (reference sequence).

The V and J genes are TRBV19 and TRBJ1-5, with D perhaps matching TRBD1 (5 bases). The CDR3 extends over 15 amino acids. CDR1 LNHDA and CDR2 SQIVND come from the germline V gene (reference sequence). Trimming shortened V by 4 bases and J by 0 bases, and 10 bases separated the two germline ends. The CDR3 region has the DNA TGTGCCAGTAGTACCGACAGACTTAGCAATCAGCCCCAGCATTTT. This encodes CASSTDRLSNQPQHF.

This clonotype has a single count. J is TRBJ1-1 and V is TRBV25-1; possible D gene TRBD1, 5 bases. There are 15 residues in the CDR3. V lost 6 bases, J lost 1 base, and 15 bases lay in between. Germline CDR1 is MGHDK and CDR2 is SYGVNS. CDR3 sequence (DNA): TGTGCCAGCAGCTTTTTCACGGGGACGAACACTGAAGCTTTCTTT. Encoded protein: CASSFFTGTNTEAFF.

This chain links TRBV20-1 with TRBJ2-3; no firm D call. The CDR3 extends over 13 amino acids. Germline V gene sequence: CDR1 DFQATT, CDR2 SNEGSKA (reference sequence). Trimming stripped 5 bases from V and 1 base from J, with 10 bases between. The CDR3 nucleotides are TGCAGTGCTTCTCGACTTCGCACAGATACGCAGTATTTT. This codes for CSASRLRTDTQYF.

The J gene is TRBJ2-7, the V gene TRBV29-1, with 8 bases lining up with TRBD1. This CDR3 has 14 residues. CDR1 is SQVTM, CDR2 ANQGSEA, per germline. V lost 6 bases and J lost 0; bases outside the gene matches: 7. CDR3 in DNA: TGCAGCGTGACAGGGGACACTCGCTCCTACGAGCAGTACTTC. Protein product: CSVTGDTRSYEQYF.

The sample holds a few counts of this clonotype. The V gene is TRBV7-8, the J gene TRBJ2-7, with a weak D call TRBD1 (6 bases). The CDR3 runs 17 residues. CDR1 and CDR2 (germline): SGHVS, FQNEAQ. Trimming shortened V by 3 bases and J by 6 bases, and 24 bases separated the two germline ends. CDR3 amino acids: CASSLFFLEVQGSEQYF. The CDR3, as DNA: TGTGCCAGCAGCTTGTTCTTTTTGGAAGTTCAGGGGTCCGAGCAGTACTTC.